The clone carrying this T cell receptor beta chain has more than one count but fewer than ten. V shed 1 base and J shed 7 bases, with 17 bases lying between them. Germline-derived CDR1 and CDR2 are LNHNV and YYDKDF (reference sequence). The CDR3 loop spans 16 amino acids. This entry comes from a study of preoperative IRX-2 immunotherapy in early breast cancer. Treatment indicated: preoperative locoregional IRX-2 cytokine immunotherapy. Patients received preoperative, locoregional IRX-2 cytokine immunotherapy in a phase Ib study. Repertoires were generated with immunoSEQ multiplex PCR, while TCRdb's copy carries only in-frame clones and drops some. The sample has 75,000 to 100,000 clones, roughly 89% seen once.

The TCR comes from a human donor with breast cancer. The chain joins TRBV15 to TRBJ1-5; the D gene is possibly TRBD1 (5 bases). The source material was tumor tissue, sampled after IRX-2 immunotherapy. The CDR3 protein is CATSRGPPGVGQPQHF. Here the CDR3 DNA reads TGTGCCACCAGCAGAGGGCCCCCGGGGGTCGGGCAGCCCCAGCATTTT.